This T cell receptor beta chain was profiled in a study of blood T cells in healthy people across ages. For the second PCR, which ran for roughly 6 to 11 cycles, a sample-barcoded 5' primer and a J-beta primer mix were used. One entry per CDR3 protein, called by TCRdb with MiXCR from the 5' RACE reads. The sample has over a million distinct CDR3 sequences, under 45% seen once; the top ten hold around 18%. Germline V lookup: CDR1 SGHRS, CDR2 YFSETQ. The CDR3 extends over 12 amino acids. Only one count was recorded for this clonotype. The antigen is unknown. A junction end diverges from the germline sequence, so it may reflect a read error. Broader study findings: Versus aged donors, long-lived donors had higher diversity and more naive CD4+ cells.

The sequencing input was blood. The TCR was taken from a woman aged 60 to 75 in good health. The rearrangement links TRBV5-1 to TRBJ2-7; the D gene is possibly TRBD1 (7 bases). For the CDR3, the DNA is TGCGCCAGCAGCCCCGGAGGGGGCGATTTCGACTTC. As protein: CASSPGGGDFDF. The entire variable domain, with the rest obtained from reference TRBV5-1 and TRBJ2-7, is as follows: KAGVTQTPRYLIKTRGQQVTLSCSPISGHRSVSWYQQTPGQGLQFLFEYFSETQRNKGNFPGRFSGRQFSNSRSEMNVSTLELGDSALYLCASSPGGGDFDFGPGTRLTVT.